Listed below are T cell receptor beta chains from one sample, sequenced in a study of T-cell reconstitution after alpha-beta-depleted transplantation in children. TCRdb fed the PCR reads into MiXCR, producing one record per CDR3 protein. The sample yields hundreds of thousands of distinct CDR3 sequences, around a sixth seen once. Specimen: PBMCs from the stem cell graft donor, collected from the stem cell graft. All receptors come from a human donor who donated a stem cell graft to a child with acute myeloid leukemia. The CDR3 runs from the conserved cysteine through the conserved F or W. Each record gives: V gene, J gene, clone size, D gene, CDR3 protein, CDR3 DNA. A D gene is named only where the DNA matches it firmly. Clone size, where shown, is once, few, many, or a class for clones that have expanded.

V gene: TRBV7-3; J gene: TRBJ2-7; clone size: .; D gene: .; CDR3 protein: CASSPPDRTHEQYF; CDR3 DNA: TGTGCCAGCAGCCCACCCGACAGGACCCACGAGCAGTACTTC
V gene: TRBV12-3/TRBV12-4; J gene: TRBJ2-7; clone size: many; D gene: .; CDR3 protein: CASSLGVPYEQYF; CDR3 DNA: TGTGCCAGCAGTCTAGGGGTACCTTACGAGCAGTACTTC
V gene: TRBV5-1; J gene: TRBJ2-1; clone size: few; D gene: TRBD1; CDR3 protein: CASSPGTGLYNEQFF; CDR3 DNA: TGCGCCAGCAGCCCCGGGACAGGGCTCTACAATGAGCAGTTCTTC
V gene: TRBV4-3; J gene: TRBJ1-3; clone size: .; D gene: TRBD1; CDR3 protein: CASSHVYGTDREISGNTIYF; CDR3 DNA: TGCGCCAGCAGCCACGTCTATGGAACGGACAGGGAGATCTCTGGAAACACCATATATTTT
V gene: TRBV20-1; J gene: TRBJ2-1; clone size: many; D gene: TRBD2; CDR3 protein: CSARVGGGANNEQFF; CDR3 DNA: TGCAGTGCTAGAGTTGGCGGGGGGGCGAACAATGAGCAGTTCTTC
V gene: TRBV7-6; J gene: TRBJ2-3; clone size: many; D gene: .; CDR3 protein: CASSSLGTDTQYF; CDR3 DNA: TGTGCCAGCAGCTCCCTCGGCACAGATACGCAGTATTTT
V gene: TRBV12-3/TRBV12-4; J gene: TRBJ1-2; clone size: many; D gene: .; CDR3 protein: CASSLASRSYGYTF; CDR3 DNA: TGTGCCAGCAGTTTAGCGTCCAGGTCCTATGGCTACACCTTC
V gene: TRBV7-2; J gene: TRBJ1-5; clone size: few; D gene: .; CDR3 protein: CASSPDKNQPQHF; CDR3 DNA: TGTGCCAGCAGCCCCGACAAGAATCAGCCCCAGCATTTT
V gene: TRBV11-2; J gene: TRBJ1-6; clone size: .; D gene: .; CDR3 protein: CASSLLVPAGTSSSYNSPLHF; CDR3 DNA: TGTGCCAGCAGCTTACTGGTACCGGCCGGGACGTCAAGCTCCTATAATTCACCCCTCCACTTT
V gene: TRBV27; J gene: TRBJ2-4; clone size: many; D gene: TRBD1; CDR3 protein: CASRGQGAKNIQYF; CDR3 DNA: TGTGCCAGCAGAGGACAGGGTGCCAAAAACATTCAGTACTTC
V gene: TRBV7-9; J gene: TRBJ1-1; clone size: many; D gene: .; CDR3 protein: CASSLRVSNTEAFF; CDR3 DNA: TGTGCCAGCAGCCTCAGGGTGTCGAACACTGAAGCTTTCTTT
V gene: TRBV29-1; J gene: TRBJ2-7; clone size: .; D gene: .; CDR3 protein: CSVALEGKRYEQYF; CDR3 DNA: TGCAGCGTTGCGTTGGAGGGGAAGCGCTACGAGCAGTACTTC
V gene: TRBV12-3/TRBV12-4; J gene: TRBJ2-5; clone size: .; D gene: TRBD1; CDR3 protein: CASSPTGVGETQYF; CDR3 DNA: TGTGCCAGCAGTCCCACAGGGGTCGGGGAGACCCAGTACTTC
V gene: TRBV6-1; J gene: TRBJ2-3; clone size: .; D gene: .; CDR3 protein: CASKKGAPTDTQYF; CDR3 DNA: TGTGCCAGCAAGAAAGGGGCCCCCACAGATACGCAGTATTTT
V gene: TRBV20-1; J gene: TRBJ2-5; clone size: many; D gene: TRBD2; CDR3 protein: CSATRQTSGGVEQETQYF; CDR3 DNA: TGCAGTGCCACTCGTCAGACTAGCGGGGGGGTGGAGCAAGAGACCCAGTACTTC
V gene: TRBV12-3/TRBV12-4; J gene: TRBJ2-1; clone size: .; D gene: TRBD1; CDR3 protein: CASNIDRGRLDEQLF; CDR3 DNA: TGTGCCAGCAACATTGACAGGGGGCGGTTAGATGAGCAGCTCTTC
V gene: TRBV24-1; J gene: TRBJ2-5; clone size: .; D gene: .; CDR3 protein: CATSKSGNTAQETQYF; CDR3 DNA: TGTGCCACCAGTAAATCCGGGAACACGGCCCAAGAGACCCAGTACTTC
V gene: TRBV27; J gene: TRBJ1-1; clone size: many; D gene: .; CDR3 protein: CASSLSSPGLVRTEAFF; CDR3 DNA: TGTGCCAGCAGTTTATCGTCCCCGGGTTTGGTTCGGACTGAAGCTTTCTTT
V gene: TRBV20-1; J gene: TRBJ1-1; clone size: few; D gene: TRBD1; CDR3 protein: CSASRPGQTYEAFF; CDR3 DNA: TGCAGTGCTAGCCGACCGGGACAGACCTATGAAGCTTTCTTT
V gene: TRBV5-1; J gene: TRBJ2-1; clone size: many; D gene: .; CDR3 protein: CASSFGHEQFF; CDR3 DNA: TGCGCCAGCAGCTTTGGTCATGAGCAGTTCTTC